What follows is one T cell receptor beta chain and its context. This clonotype was recorded at least ten times. Its antigen remains unidentified. Per-base quality was not reported, and no clone a single base away is much larger than it. The sample's time point label, decoded: patch test 1, 2 weeks after DPC sensitization. What this sample's treatment or condition label stands for: therapeutic diphenylcyclopropenone sensitization with weekly scalp DPC. At each patch-test visit, blood was drawn before the patch test was applied. Patients were considered eligible if aged 18 to 70, diagnosed with alopecia and deemed suitable for DPC therapy, and patients were excluded if pregnant. Total RNA was extracted from unfractionated whole blood collected in Tempus Blood RNA tubes. The sample comes from a study of human T cells and chemical hapten exposure (dated by TCRdb to the early 2020s). About the study as a whole: For sensitization, 2% DPC in acetone was applied to an approximately 2 cm by approximately 2 cm area of upper inner arm skin. Weekly therapeutic DPC doses were additionally applied to the scalp of patients throughout the roughly 22-week study period. Blood was sampled from patients pre-sensitization (week 0) and at 2, 6 and about 24 weeks after DPC sensitization. Under 30 alopecia patients gave blood for TCR sequencing at one to four time points (pre-sensitization, 2, 6 and 24 weeks). The libraries were sequenced as a pool, and the TCR yield per sample differed mostly because of small variations in library volumes within the pool. Patch testing on the upper back used Finn chambers containing 0.01% DPC, with scoring done after 6 days according to International Contact Dermatitis Research Group standards. The patient cohort, mostly female, included alopecia areata with under or over 50% scalp involvement, alopecia totalis and alopecia universalis. In alopecia patients, the study followed how the peripheral blood TCR repertoire changed in vivo over primary and secondary sensitization to diphenylcyclopropenone (DPC), a hapten.

Libraries came from RACE. Sequenced on a NextSeq 500. Library preparation attached unique molecular identifiers to individual cDNA molecules for quantitative, reproducible TCR counting. For every blood RNA sample, sequencing covered both the TCR alpha and TCR beta chains. As for the original processing: The median number of TCRs per sample was some 100,000, ranging from about 23,224 to 750,000. The Decombinator software suite was used to annotate the V, J and CDR3 of the TCR reads. To make PS versus PT1 abundance plots, every sample was subsampled to the same number of TCRs (28,000). Expanded TCRs were defined as absent before sensitization and observed at least eight times at the 2-week time point. TCRdb itself trimmed the public reads at Q25 with fastp, ran MiXCR and retained productive beta chains. Merged by CDR3 protein, the rows form single entries marked with the most common genes and DNA. The authors' filters were not applied to this entry. The sample records roughly 380,000 distinct CDR3 sequences, approximately 5.1% of which are singletons. The ten biggest clones cover about 2.1% of the sample.

Points the paper makes about the study in general: All patients had alopecia, a presumed autoimmune disease, so their immune response might differ from that of healthy individuals. DPC sensitization did not change the number of TCRs with a frequency above 1 in 1000, and there was no evidence of changes in global repertoire structure. Repeated subsampling changed both the strength of the expansion versus patch-test correlation and the threshold at which the correlation became significant. A positive correlation was found between the number of PT1 expanded TCRs and patch test score, with significance reached at thresholds 8, 16 and 32 but not 4. Significantly more large CDR3 similarity clusters were formed by expanded TCRs than by pre-sensitization or healthy control sets, consistent with antigen-driven responses.

CDR1 and CDR2 are read off the germline V gene as SGHRS and YFSETQ. The CDR3 measures 17 amino acids from cysteine to phenylalanine. Only the CDR3 DNA stays, 51 bases, in frame from base 1. V gives up 0 bases and J gives up 6 bases, and the segment between their germline ends measures 21 bases. Sequenced here: whole blood, sampled in connection with sensitization to the hapten diphenylcyclopropenone (DPC). The chain was built from TRBV5-1 and TRBJ1-2; tentative D gene TRBD1, with 5 bases matching. The clonotype comes from a woman aged 50 to 65 with alopecia areata. Some clones in this sample may be carry-over from other donors' samples. This receptor carries the CDR3 CASSLAGTAGQIDGYTF. The bases are TGCGCCAGCAGCTTGGCTGGTACGGCAGGGCAGATCGATGGCTACACCTTC.